The entry below gives a single T cell receptor beta chain sequence along with its context. Its antigen is as yet unknown. V lost 2 bases and J 0 bases, leaving 10 bases between the germline ends. The CDR3 is made up of 15 amino acids. Germline loops: CDR1 SGHRS, CDR2 YFSETQ. Researchers processed graft tissue to release intraepithelial and lamina propria lymphocytes. The sample originates from a study of graft-versus-host responses after intestinal transplantation. Study overall: The study gave all recipients anti-thymocyte globulin induction, then tacrolimus and steroids for approximately 3 years.

Findings and limits, study-wide: Marrow from the recipient contained GvH clones, some of which had appeared first in ileum or blood.

The protocol was immunoSEQ multiplex PCR, while the TCRdb copy is restricted to in-frame clones and leaves out a portion. The table shows 37,000 or so clones, with roughly 87% occurring only once. This TCR derives from a human patient who received an intestinal transplant, so some T cells may come from the graft donor. Sequenced material: ileum tissue, taken 200 to 210 days after intestinal transplant. The chain couples TRBV5-1 to TRBJ2-3; no reliable D call. CDR3 sequence reads: CASSFDETSTDTQYF. CDR3 sequence (DNA): TGCGCCAGCAGCTTCGACGAGACTAGCACAGATACGCAGTATTTT.